Listed here is a single T cell receptor beta chain. Its target is unknown. One junction end disagrees with the germline gene, perhaps due to a read error. Other DNA sequences in the sample encode the same CDR3. Per the germline V gene, CDR1 is GTSNPN and CDR2 is SVGIG (reference sequence). The CDR3 has 16 residues. The sample belongs to a study of cytomegalovirus exposure and HLA in healthy donors. Study observations and caveats: Associated with HLA alleles at 0.05 false discovery rate in a later analysis were over 15,000 TCR beta sequences. On later analysis, the bulk of CMV-associated TCR beta chains appeared to be HLA-restricted.

PCR was performed using 60 Vbeta and 13 Jbeta primers. Per the study methods: It was a later analysis that counted tens of millions of unique TCR beta chains, of which around 11 million were shared. Assay used: immunoSEQ multiplex PCR; TCRdb lists only in-frame clones, some missing. The V and J calls and clone size were taken over from that table, and D and trimming were inferred from the DNA. This listing includes tens of thousands of clones. The chain is built from TRBV30 and TRBJ1-6, with no clear D. The sequence was obtained from a male donor in good health and CMV-seronegative. Sequencing used PBMCs. The CDR3 loop is CAWRLSGAARWSPLHF. The DNA of the CDR3 is TGTGCCTGGAGGCTGAGCGGAGCGGCCCGGTGGTCACCCCTACACTTT.